The clone carrying this T cell receptor (beta chain) was seen a single time. What it recognizes is unknown. The source of the sample is a study of shared clonotypes between healthy human individuals. Points from the study as a whole: Depth of sequencing was expected to influence donor clonotype sharing.

When replicate PCRs were run on unsorted PBMC, they used roughly 270 ng DNA, approximately 33,000 T cell genomes. Original handling: ImmunoSEQ sequences covered only the junction and lacked quality scores; filtering therefore differed. Sequencing was performed with immunoSEQ multiplex PCR; in TCRdb, only in-frame clones are kept and a portion is missing. That table supplies the V and J calls and clone size; D and trimming were determined from the DNA. The table shows some 470,000 clones, with about three quarters occurring only once. The germline CDR1 and CDR2 sequences are WSHSY and SAAADI. This CDR3 contains 15 residues. V lost 6 bases to trimming and J lost 4 bases, with 18 bases between them.

Sequenced material: PBMCs. This TCR came from a woman between 35 and 50 years old in good health. Some clones in this sample may be carry-over from other donors' samples. V gene TRBV10-2 combines with J gene TRBJ1-1; D possibly corresponds to TRBD1 (6 bases). DNA for the CDR3: TGCGCCAGCAGACCGAGGCGGGGGCGGTTCACTGAAGCTTTCTTT. Translation: CASRPRRGRFTEAFF.